The clone carrying this TCR beta chain turned up a few times. As yet, its antigen is unknown. The data originate from a study of T cell responses to AZD1222 COVID-19 vaccine. General observations from the study: Donors skewed white British and female; clonal diversity was possibly underestimated. A rise in Spike-specific TCR breadth and depth followed two AZD1222 doses.

The protocol was immunoSEQ multiplex PCR, while the TCRdb copy is restricted to in-frame clones and leaves out a portion. Here the sample spans some 99,000 clones, roughly 83% being singletons. This sequence originates from an adult who received the AZD1222 COVID-19 vaccine. The sample consisted of peripheral blood, taken 28 days after the second AZD1222 dose.

Written as DNA, the CDR3 is TGTGCCAGCAGCGATAGGTACGAGCAGTACTTC. Translating gives CASSDRYEQYF. The chain combines TRBV6-5 with TRBJ2-7; unclear D gene. Trimming cost V 6 bases and J 4 bases, with 7 bases left between them. CDR3 size: 11 residues. Germline V gives CDR1 MNHEY, CDR2 SVGAGI.